This T cell receptor (beta chain) appears in the sequencing data of a study of blood T cell repertoires in COVID-19. About the study: Both acute and convalescent COVID-19 samples were obtained from the United States, Italy and Spain. Sample material is recorded as cDNA or gDNA derived from T cells, B-cell-depleted T cells, or PBMCs.

The CDR3 has 13 amino acids. The germline gives CDR1 MNHEY, CDR2 SMNVEV (reference sequence). The V end was cut by 4 bases, the J end by 7 bases, with 11 bases between. The authors' processing: Amplification of reference gene primers provided the estimated nucleated cell counts. Here immunoSEQ multiplex PCR was the method, and the copy in TCRdb shows in-frame clones only, minus some. The DNA was the basis for D and trimming; V, J and clone size are from that table. The sample holds 200,000 to 250,000 clones; roughly 83% are singletons and the top ten take under 3%. This clonotype was obtained from a woman aged 65 to 85 with active or convalescent COVID-19. This sequence joins TRBV27 and TRBJ1-5; unclear D gene. Sequenced input: peripheral blood. As DNA, the CDR3 is TGTGCCAGCAGTTGGGGAGTTGGGCAGCCCCAGCATTTT. Amino acid sequence: CASSWGVGQPQHF.